Below are 10 T cell receptor beta chains sequenced from a single sample in a study of CXCR3-negative and CXCR3-positive naive CD8 T cells. These TCRs' antigens remain unknown. General study points: Compared with CXCR3-negative naive cells, CXCR3-positive naive cells showed more hydrophobic TRB CDR3s.

TRB cDNA was prepared as libraries by UMI-labeled 5' RACE. TCRdb reprocessed the 5' RACE reads and stores each CDR3 protein as one record, lacking DNA. Recorded here are 50,000 to 65,000 distinct CDR3 sequences; the top ten clones represent roughly 0.8%. Sequenced sample: naive CXCR3+ CD8+ T cells from blood. Indicated subset: CD45RO-CCR7+CD27+CD95- naive CD8+ T cells expressing CXCR3 (TNR3+). These receptor sequences come from a human donor in good health. Some clones in this sample may be carry-over from other donors' samples.

The rearrangement joins TRBV6-5 to TRBJ2-4. From germline, CDR1 is MNHEY and CDR2 SVGAGI. The CDR3 extends over 13 amino acids. CDR3 loop: CASSPLAKNIQYF.

The CDR3 loop reads CASSFRRGGRYEQFF. The rearrangement uses TRBV21-1 and TRBJ2-1; TCRdb's assignment of TRBD2 cannot be checked, as there is no DNA. TRBV21-1 is recorded as a pseudogene. The CDR3 extends over 15 amino acids.

The CDR3 loop is CASSHTRTEAFF. The chain is built from TRBV4-2 and TRBJ1-1. The CDR3 covers 12 residues. Germline V gene data show CDR1 as LGHNA and CDR2 as YNFKEQ.

The CDR3 reads CASSSSYSNQPQHF. This chain links TRBV5-6 with TRBJ1-5. The germline CDR1 and CDR2 sequences are SGHDT and YYEEEE. There are 14 residues in the CDR3.

The chain couples TRBV7-9 to TRBJ2-1. CDR1 is SEHNR and CDR2 is FQNEAQ in the germline V gene (reference sequence). There are 14 residues in the CDR3. CDR3 loop: CASSLGSSLYEQFF.

The chain links TRBV7-9 to TRBJ1-1; without DNA, the TCRdb call of TRBD1 cannot be checked. CDR3 length: 13 amino acids. CDR1 is SEHNR, CDR2 FQNEAQ, per germline (reference sequence). The CDR3 is CASSPQGNTEAFF.

V is TRBV11-3 and J is TRBJ2-2; TCRdb's assignment of TRBD2 cannot be checked, as there is no DNA. Germline V gene lookup returns CDR1 SGHNT and CDR2 YENEEA. The CDR3 covers 13 residues. This CDR3 is CASSLRAAGELFF.

V and J are TRBV15 and TRBJ1-5; lacking DNA, the TRBD1 call made by TCRdb goes unchecked. Germline V gene data show CDR1 as LNHNV and CDR2 as YYDKDF (reference sequence). The CDR3 spans 15 residues. The CDR3 here is CATSRGGGSNQPQHF.

The chain joins TRBV20-1 to TRBJ2-5; the TCRdb D gene call, TRBD1, has no DNA to confirm it. The germline V gene encodes CDR1 DFQATT and CDR2 SNEGSKA (reference sequence). The CDR3 has 12 residues. The CDR3 protein is CSARAWGETQYF.

The chain combines TRBV6-2 or TRBV6-3 with TRBJ2-1; with no DNA, the TCRdb D assignment of TRBD2 cannot be verified. Germline loops: CDR1 MNHEY, CDR2 SVGEGT. This CDR3 region has 16 residues. CDR3 amino acids: CASSYEGEVTYNEQFF.